This section outlines one T cell receptor (beta chain) sequence together with its context. The V end lost 2 bases, the J end lost 1 base, and 8 bases lay between the germline ends. CDR3 length equals 14 residues. This sample is part of a study of CD8 T cells in Susac syndrome. 0.5 to 1 ug RNA was reverse transcribed with random hexamers. TCRdb processed the immunoSEQ multiplex PCR reads anew with MiXCR; each CDR3 protein has one entry. The sample comprises 20,000 to 25,000 distinct CDR3 sequences, 85% to 95% of which are singletons, and about 0.29% rests with the top ten. The rearrangement uses TRBV12-3 or TRBV12-4 and TRBJ1-1, with a weak D call TRBD1 (6 bases). This sequence originates from a human donor in good health. Sequenced material: CD8+ T cells from PBMCs. Here the CDR3 DNA reads TGTGCCAGCAGTTTACAGGGGAGGAACACTGAAGCTTTCTTT. The encoded protein is CASSLQGRNTEAFF.